Presented here are 30 T cell receptor beta chains from one specimen sequenced in a study of identical twins. TCRdb recomputed calls from the 5' RACE reads with MiXCR, one row per CDR3 protein. The sample records approximately 500,000 distinct CDR3 sequences, roughly 26% being singletons. In addition, the sample was reused for a study of T cells expressing NK-cell markers.

What was sequenced was CD4+ T cells sorted from blood. These TCRs come from a woman aged 18-35 years in good health.

This clonotype was observed a handful of times. The chain carries TRBV11-2 and TRBJ1-2, with a weak D call TRBD1 (6 bases). CDR3 length: 13 amino acids. Germline V gene data show CDR1 as SGHAT and CDR2 as FQNNGV. Trimming removed 6 bases at V and 4 bases at J, with 12 bases between. The CDR3 loop is CASSLDRTYGYTF. CDR3 sequence (DNA): TGTGCCAGCAGTCTCGACAGGACCTATGGCTACACCTTC.

This clonotype was found a few times. The chain employs TRBV29-1 and TRBJ2-1; a possible D gene is TRBD2 (6 bases). V was pared by 7 bases and J by 5 bases, with 21 bases between. The germline gives CDR1 SQVTM, CDR2 ANQGSEA. This CDR3 has 15 residues. CDR3 region: CSASPTSYGDNEQFF. The DNA of the CDR3 is TGCAGCGCTTCACCTACTAGCTACGGGGACAATGAGCAGTTCTTC.

This clonotype turned up a few times. The chain combines TRBV5-1 with TRBJ2-5; the D call may be TRBD1 or TRBD2 (5 bases each). The CDR3 length is 14 residues. V was shortened by 3 bases and J by 0 bases, with 9 bases between the two germline ends. Germline lookup yields CDR1 SGHRS and CDR2 YFSETQ. DNA for the CDR3: TGCGCCAGCAGCTCAGGGACGGACCAAGAGACCCAGTACTTC. Translation: CASSSGTDQETQYF. The variable domain in full, completed from reference TRBV5-1 and TRBJ2-5, reads KAGVTQTPRYLIKTRGQQVTLSCSPISGHRSVSWYQQTPGQGLQFLFEYFSETQRNKGNFPGRFSGRQFSNSRSEMNVSTLELGDSALYLCASSSGTDQETQYFGPGTRLLVL.

In its sample, this clonotype was seen a few times. This chain joins TRBV10-3 and TRBJ2-1, with TRBD1 as a possible D gene (6 bases). This CDR3 region has 12 residues. CDR1 ENHRY and CDR2 SYGVKD come from the germline V gene. The V gene lost 4 bases and the J gene lost 8 bases, with 9 bases spanning the gap. CDR3 DNA: TGTGCCATCAGTGGAACAGGGTATGAGCAGTTCTTC. This gives the protein CAISGTGYEQFF.

This clonotype appeared a few times. The V and J genes are TRBV12-3 or TRBV12-4 and TRBJ1-1; D remains ambiguous. V was clipped by 6 bases and J by 3 bases, with 14 bases between them. CDR3 length equals 14 residues. The CDR3 DNA reads TGTGCCAGCAGCTCGCACTCTGATGACACTGAAGCTTTCTTT. Protein sequence: CASSSHSDDTEAFF.

This clonotype was counted many times. This rearrangement joins TRBV12-3 or TRBV12-4 to TRBJ1-1; TRBD1 matches at 10 bases. J lost 2 bases, V lost 6 bases, and 3 bases had no gene match. The CDR3 loop spans 14 amino acids. For the CDR3, the DNA is TGTGCCAGCAGAGGACAGGGGGTTAACACTGAAGCTTTCTTT. Translation: CASRGQGVNTEAFF.

The sample holds a few counts of this clonotype. The chain combines TRBV5-6 with TRBJ2-3, with 9 nucleotides matching TRBD1. This CDR3 is built from 15 residues. Germline V CDR1 and CDR2: SGHDT, YYEEEE. V lost 4 bases and J lost 7; bases outside the gene matches: 10. CDR3 loop: CASSRGQGSQNTQYF. As DNA, the CDR3 is TGTGCCAGCAGCAGGGGACAGGGCTCTCAGAATACGCAGTATTTT.

This chain connects TRBV7-6 to TRBJ2-7; D not certain. The CDR3 length is 16 residues. CDR1 is SGHVS and CDR2 is FNYEAQ in the germline V gene. The ends were cut back, 1 base at V and 4 bases at J, with 17 bases in the middle. CDR3 residues: CASSLDPPSDLYEQYF. For the CDR3, the DNA is TGTGCCAGCAGCTTAGACCCCCCAAGCGACCTATACGAGCAGTACTTC. Drawing the rest from reference TRBV7-6 and TRBJ2-7, the complete variable domain is GAGVSQSPRYKVTKRGQDVALRCDPISGHVSLYWYRQALGQGPEFLTYFNYEAQQDKSGLPNDRFSAERPEGSISTLTIQRTEQRDSAMYRCASSLDPPSDLYEQYFGPGTRLTVT.

This clonotype was seen a few times. J is TRBJ2-7 and V is TRBV6-1; 8 nucleotides agree with TRBD2. Germline V CDR1 and CDR2: MNHNS, SASEGT. V was pared by 7 bases and J by 5 bases, with 13 bases of the junction left unmatched. This CDR3 spans 15 amino acids. CDR3: CASTRARGGSNEQYF. CDR3 bases: TGTGCCAGCACCCGGGCTCGGGGGGGAAGTAACGAGCAGTACTTC.

This clonotype was detected only a few times. The chain is built from TRBV20-1 and TRBJ1-2, with TRBD1 identical over 10 bases. The CDR3 runs 12 residues. V shed 6 bases and J 8 bases; nucleotides not matched to a gene: 6. Germline CDR1 DFQATT, CDR2 SNEGSKA (reference sequence). The CDR3 DNA follows: TGCAGTGCCAGACAGGGGGCGGGAGGCTACACCTTC. This codes for CSARQGAGGYTF.

This clonotype was picked up a small number of times. The V call is TRBV5-1, the J call TRBJ1-1; D remains ambiguous. In germline, CDR1 is SGHRS, CDR2 YFSETQ. The CDR3 is 14 residues long. The ends were cut back, 5 bases at V and 1 base at J, with 12 bases in the middle. The CDR3 bases are TGCGCCAGCAGACGTGGATCGTCGAACACTGAAGCTTTCTTT. This sequence encodes CASRRGSSNTEAFF.

This clonotype was found many times. The chain is built from TRBV12-3 or TRBV12-4 and TRBJ2-5; D gene ambiguous. V was pared by 3 bases and J by 5 bases, with 4 bases between. The CDR3 consists of 11 residues. The CDR3 DNA follows: TGTGCCAGCAGTTTTTTTGAGACCCAGTACTTC. This sequence encodes CASSFFETQYF.

This clonotype occurred a few times. The chain couples TRBV7-9 to TRBJ2-7; D is ambiguous. Germline assignment: CDR1 SEHNR and CDR2 FQNEAQ (reference sequence). The V end was cut by 1 base, the J end by 3 bases, with 10 bases between. This CDR3 spans 14 amino acids. The CDR3 nucleotides are TGTGCCAGCAGCTTAGGATCCGACCTCTACGAGCAGTACTTC. Protein sequence: CASSLGSDLYEQYF.

The chain has TRBV20-1 and TRBJ2-7, with D possibly TRBD2 on 6 matching bases. Per germline, CDR1 DFQATT and CDR2 SNEGSKA (reference sequence). The CDR3 runs to 16 residues. Trimming pared 1 base from V and 7 bases from J, leaving 23 bases between. This CDR3 is CSARGGSGTGFGEQYF. The CDR3 DNA sequence: TGCAGTGCTAGAGGGGGCTCAGGGACTGGGTTCGGAGAGCAGTACTTC.

The chain is built from TRBV6-2 or TRBV6-3 and TRBJ2-7, with 8 bases identical to TRBD2. This CDR3 region has 16 residues. The V and J ends lost 7 bases and 4 bases, in that order; junction bases with no gene match: 15. Per germline, CDR1 MNHEY and CDR2 SVGEGT. As DNA, the CDR3 is TGTGCCAGCACCCCCCGGGCGGGAGGTAGAGGTTACGAGCAGTACTTC. Translating it yields CASTPRAGGRGYEQYF.

This clonotype was counted between two and nine times. V gene TRBV20-1 combines with J gene TRBJ2-1; D might be TRBD2 (5 bases). This CDR3 contains 12 residues. Trimming cost V 6 bases and J 8 bases, with 14 bases left between them. CDR1 and CDR2 from the germline V gene are DFQATT and SNEGSKA (reference sequence). The chain's CDR3 is CSATPSGYEQFF. In nucleotides, the CDR3 is TGCAGTGCCACCCCGTCGGGGTATGAGCAGTTCTTC.

The chain uses TRBV21-1 and TRBJ2-7; the listed D gene, TRBD1, was not tested against the DNA. TRBV21-1 is listed as a pseudogene. The CDR3 is 16 residues long. The CDR3 nucleotides read TGTGCCAGCAGCCGACCCCATCGACCTGTCACCTACGAGCAGTACTTC. Encoded protein: CASSRPHRPVTYEQYF.

The CDR3 sequence: CSAPNRERNTEAFF. The CDR3, as DNA: TGCAGTGCCCCAAATCGGGAGAGGAACACTGAAGCTTTCTTT. The gene calls are TRBV20-1 and TRBJ1-1; D unclear. This CDR3 is built from 14 residues. CDR1 and CDR2 (germline): DFQATT, SNEGSKA (reference sequence). Trimming left V 6 bases short and J 1 base short, with 15 bases between.

This chain joins TRBV6-1 and TRBJ1-2; D uncertain. The ends were cut back, 6 bases at V and 8 bases at J, with 22 bases in the middle. The CDR3 length is 15 residues. CDR1 is MNHNS, CDR2 SASEGT, per germline. CDR3 DNA sequence: TGTGCCAGCAGCGAAACCCTCGGGATGGCCAAGGGCTACACCTTC. Amino acids: CASSETLGMAKGYTF.

This clonotype has only a few counts. The rearrangement uses TRBV7-9 and TRBJ2-7; D not resolved. The CDR3 extends over 12 amino acids. The V and J ends lost 5 bases and 3 bases respectively, with 8 bases between them. The germline gives CDR1 SEHNR, CDR2 FQNEAQ (reference sequence). The CDR3 here is CASSPQLYEQYF. The CDR3 region has the DNA TGTGCCAGCAGCCCCCAGCTCTACGAGCAGTACTTC.

The rearrangement links TRBV15 to TRBJ2-5, with D hard to call. Germline values: CDR1 LNHNV, CDR2 YYDKDF (reference sequence). The CDR3 contains 11 residues. V was cut by 0 bases and J by 5 bases, with 1 base left in between. CDR3 bases: TGTGCCACCAGCAGAGAGGAGACCCAGTACTTC. Protein: CATSREETQYF.

This clonotype was recorded only once. This rearrangement joins TRBV27 to TRBJ2-7, with 8 nucleotides matching TRBD1. This CDR3 has 15 residues. Looked up from germline, CDR1 is MNHEY and CDR2 is SMNVEV (reference sequence). The ends lost 6 bases at V and 4 bases at J; junction bases unmatched: 11. CDR3 nucleotide sequence: TGTGCCAGCAGGATAATACAGGGGGTAGGGTACGAGCAGTACTTC. This codes for CASRIIQGVGYEQYF.

This clonotype was detected a few times. The genes are TRBV20-1 and TRBJ1-4, with D possibly TRBD1 on 6 matching bases. The length of the CDR3 is 17 residues. The ends were cut back, 6 bases at V and 8 bases at J, with 28 bases in the middle. CDR1 DFQATT and CDR2 SNEGSKA come from the germline V gene (reference sequence). CDR3 amino acids: CSAPKGTRLEAKEKLFF. The CDR3 DNA reads TGCAGTGCGCCGAAGGGGACACGGTTAGAGGCGAAGGAAAAACTGTTTTTT.

This clonotype came up a few times. The chain recombines TRBV20-1 with TRBJ1-3; tentative D call: TRBD1 (5 bases). The ends were cut back, 5 bases at V and 0 bases at J, with 8 bases in the middle. Germline V CDR1 and CDR2: DFQATT, SNEGSKA (reference sequence). This CDR3 has 13 residues. CDR3: CSASGGSGNTIYF. For the CDR3, the DNA is TGCAGTGCTTCCGGGGGCTCTGGAAACACCATATATTTT.

The chain joins TRBV27 to TRBJ2-7; 11 bases line up with TRBD2. This CDR3 is 13 amino acids long. Germline V gene sequence: CDR1 MNHEY, CDR2 SMNVEV (reference sequence). The V segment lost 2 bases and the J segment 9 bases; nucleotides outside the gene matches: 3. CDR3 sequence (DNA): TGTGCCAGCAGTTTACTAGCGGGAGGATTGCAGTACTTC. It translates to CASSLLAGGLQYF.

This clonotype was counted between two and nine times. CDR3 sequence reads: CASTRDSRNTGELFF. DNA of the CDR3: TGCGCCAGCACTCGGGACTCGAGAAACACCGGGGAGCTGTTTTTT. V usage is TRBV5-1 and J usage is TRBJ2-2; weak D call: TRBD2 (6 bases). The CDR3 extends over 15 amino acids. Per the germline V gene, CDR1 is SGHRS and CDR2 is YFSETQ. The V and J ends lost 6 bases and 2 bases respectively, with 14 bases between them.

This chain joins TRBV7-9 and TRBJ2-1, with 9 nucleotides matching TRBD1. CDR3 length equals 15 residues. V trimming: 8 bases; J trimming: 3 bases; junction bases outside the gene matches: 8. CDR1 and CDR2 (germline): SEHNR, FQNEAQ (reference sequence). The CDR3, as DNA: TGTGCCAGCGGCTCCCGACAGGGGGGCTACAATGAGCAGTTCTTC. The encoded protein is CASGSRQGGYNEQFF.

A few counts support this clonotype. The gene calls are TRBV6-1 and TRBJ1-4, with 7 bases that match TRBD1. V shed 8 bases and J 5 bases; nucleotides not matched to a gene: 8. The V gene's germline CDR1 is MNHNS and CDR2 SASEGT. This CDR3 has 14 amino acids. The CDR3 sequence is CASGDRWGNEKLFF. The CDR3 nucleotides read TGTGCCAGCGGGGACAGATGGGGAAATGAAAAACTGTTTTTT.

This clonotype appeared a few times. The chain has TRBV7-2 and TRBJ2-2; 11 bases fit TRBD1. V lost 6 bases to trimming and J lost 8 bases; unmatched junction nucleotides: 5. Germline V gives CDR1 SGHTA, CDR2 FQGNSA. CDR3 length: 14 residues. CDR3 in amino acids: CASRPDRGPGELFF. The CDR3 DNA reads TGTGCCAGCAGACCGGACAGGGGGCCTGGGGAGCTGTTTTTT.

This clonotype was seen only a few times. This chain uses TRBV10-3 with TRBJ1-1; TRBD1 is a possible D gene (5 bases). Germline V gives CDR1 ENHRY, CDR2 SYGVKD. The CDR3 is made up of 13 amino acids. The V end was cut by 11 bases, the J end by 1 base, with 14 bases between. CDR3 residues: CAFRQSRNTEAFF. Here the CDR3 DNA reads TGTGCCTTTAGACAGTCCCGGAACACTGAAGCTTTCTTT.